This T cell receptor beta chain derives from a study of cytomegalovirus exposure and HLA in healthy donors. General observations from the study: One cluster of highly shared sequence variants probably arose as a sequencing artifact. In a later analysis, HLA-C alleles had the fewest associated TCRs, DRB1 alleles the most. A later analysis found common viral pathogens apparently linked to several of the most significant clusters.

The study ran its PCR with 60 Vbeta and 13 Jbeta primers. The protocol was immunoSEQ multiplex PCR, while the TCRdb copy is restricted to in-frame clones and leaves out a portion. The table lists over 150,000 clones, roughly four fifths of them singletons. Unmatched junction bases numbered 11, after V lost 7 bases and J lost 7 bases. The CDR3 contains 14 residues. The V gene's germline CDR1 is MNHEY and CDR2 SVGAGI. In the case of this clone: Antigen: not known.

The genes are TRBV6-5 and TRBJ2-7, with 9 positions matching TRBD2. Sequencing used PBMCs. This clonotype was obtained from a man aged 45-65 years in good health and CMV-seronegative. The CDR3 loop is CASNSLAGPVEQYF. As DNA, the CDR3 is TGTGCCAGCAATTCCCTAGCGGGACCCGTGGAGCAGTACTTC.